This T cell receptor beta chain was identified in a study of post-analysis software for immune sequencing data. Study-wide background: Relapsing-remitting, secondary progressive and progressive-relapsing courses of multiple sclerosis were included. Study-level points and caveats: Those with multiple sclerosis, the patient group, showed significantly lower normalized Chao1 diversity than controls. The study found TRBV5-6, TRBV5-1 and TRBV20-1 among five TRBV segments more frequent in patients than controls.

V lost 1 base, J lost 8 bases, and 5 bases stayed unmatched. From germline, CDR1 is LGHDT and CDR2 YNNKEL (reference sequence). This CDR3 comprises 14 residues. Prepared libraries of TCR beta cDNA carried unique molecular identifiers. TCRdb ran MiXCR on the PCR reads and lists one entry per CDR3 protein. Found here are some 890,000 distinct CDR3 sequences, 53% of them singletons; the top ten hold 4% to 5.5%. Points on this clonotype: The antigen remains undetermined.

J is TRBJ2-1 and V is TRBV3-1; TRBD2 matches at 7 bases. Material: blood. This receptor was identified in a girl aged 10 to 17 with multiple sclerosis. The CDR3 protein is CASSQGPGRDEQFF. Here the CDR3 DNA reads TGTGCCAGCAGCCAAGGTCCGGGGAGGGATGAGCAGTTCTTC.